Below, 10 T cell receptor beta chains from the same sample are listed, as sequenced in a study of HIV-infected patients and healthy controls (dated by TCRdb to about 2014). Whole blood was used without cell fractionation, so all unsorted peripheral T cells were reflected in the repertoire. Library construction relied on 5' RACE. The sequencer listed for this sample is Illumina MiSeq. Using SuperScript III with primers targeting the alpha and beta constant regions, around 500 ng of RNA was reverse transcribed. Separate alpha and beta chain libraries were made by chain-specific third strand synthesis with multiplexing indices. TCRdb handled the public reads itself, with Q25 trimming in fastp and clone calling in MiXCR, and kept productive beta chains. A single entry per CDR3 protein holds the most common genes and DNA from its merged rows. This sample has about 19,000 distinct CDR3 sequences in its table, and around 9.3% of those were observed once. The top ten clones comprise 2% to 3% of the sample.

The sample was blood. These receptors all come from an adult in good health.

This chain joins TRBV4-3 and TRBJ2-6, with TRBD1 identical over 7 bases. This CDR3 region has 17 residues. V lost 6 bases and J lost 4; bases outside the gene matches: 12. CDR1 and CDR2 from the germline V gene are LGHNA and YSLEER. The CDR3 reads CASRKDPGGEGANVLTF. For the CDR3, the DNA is TGCGCCAGCAGAAAAGATCCAGGGGGAGAGGGGGCCAACGTCCTGACTTTC.

This clonotype occurred many times. The V call is TRBV6-4, the J call TRBJ2-1; tentative D call: TRBD2 (6 bases). V lost 5 bases, J lost 1 base, and 6 bases lay in between. The germline V gene encodes CDR1 MRHNA and CDR2 SNTAGT. The CDR3 is made up of 13 amino acids. The CDR3 protein is CASSSGSYNEQFF. CDR3 sequence (DNA): TGTGCCAGCAGTAGCGGGTCCTACAATGAGCAGTTCTTC.

The chain employs TRBV5-1 and TRBJ2-7, with a tentative D call TRBD2 (6 bases). V shed 5 bases and J shed 5 bases, with 14 bases lying between them. The CDR3 runs 13 residues. Germline CDR1 SGHRS, CDR2 YFSETQ. DNA of the CDR3: TGCGCCAGCAGACCGGGAGCGACCGACGAGCAGTACTTC. Protein product: CASRPGATDEQYF.

The chain links TRBV19 to TRBJ1-5, with D possibly being TRBD1 (5 bases). The CDR3 extends over 14 amino acids. V dropped 2 bases and J dropped 4 bases, with 9 bases sitting between them. Per the germline V gene, CDR1 is LNHDA and CDR2 is SQIVND (reference sequence). Here the CDR3 DNA reads TGTGCCAGTAGTATACCGGGACTGAATCAGCCCCAGCATTTT. This sequence encodes CASSIPGLNQPQHF. The whole variable domain, remainder taken from reference TRBV19 and TRBJ1-5, is DGGITQSPKYLFRKEGQNVTLSCEQNLNHDAMYWYRQDPGQGLRLIYYSQIVNDFQKGDIAEGYSVSREKKESFPLTVTSAQKNPTAFYLCASSIPGLNQPQHFGDGTRLSIL.

CDR3 protein: CASSLRGGRRELFF. CDR3 sequence (DNA): TGTGCCAGCAGCCTGAGAGGGGGGCGCCGGGAGCTGTTTTTT. The chain employs TRBV13 and TRBJ2-2, with D perhaps being TRBD1 or TRBD2 (6 bases each). Looked up from germline, CDR1 is PRHDT and CDR2 is FYEKMQ (reference sequence). The V gene lost 5 bases and the J gene lost 9 bases, with 16 bases spanning the gap. The CDR3 runs 14 residues.

The rearrangement joins TRBV20-1 to TRBJ1-5, with D possibly being TRBD1 (6 bases). The CDR3 is 14 residues long. Trimming removed 2 bases from V and 3 bases from J, with 11 bases in between. Germline V gene lookup returns CDR1 DFQATT and CDR2 SNEGSKA (reference sequence). The CDR3 bases are TGCAGTGCTAGACTGACAGGTTTCAATCAGCCCCAGCATTTT. As protein: CSARLTGFNQPQHF.

This clonotype is labeled medium-sized. The chain carries TRBV6-2 or TRBV6-3 and TRBJ2-2; tentative D call: TRBD2 (5 bases). The CDR3 totals 14 residues. The germline V gene has CDR1 MNHEY and CDR2 SVGEGT. The V end was cut by 2 bases, the J end by 1 base, with 5 bases between. The CDR3 region has the DNA TGTGCCAGCAGTTACGGGAGGAACACCGGGGAGCTGTTTTTT. Amino acids: CASSYGRNTGELFF.

This clonotype has a handful of counts. V and J are TRBV28 and TRBJ2-5; D gene unclear. V lost 3 bases and J 4 bases, leaving 12 bases between the germline ends. CDR1 and CDR2 (germline): MDHEN, SYDVKM. This CDR3 spans 14 amino acids. The CDR3 protein is CASSFWQLGETQYF. CDR3 DNA sequence: TGTGCCAGCAGTTTTTGGCAGCTTGGAGAGACCCAGTACTTC.

Here the CDR3 reads CSVAIDTQYF. Written as DNA, the CDR3 is TGCAGCGTTGCCATTGATACGCAGTATTTT. The rearrangement joins TRBV29-1 to TRBJ2-3, with unresolved D. The CDR3 spans 10 residues. Deletions cut 4 bases from V and 6 bases from J, with 5 bases between. The germline CDR1 and CDR2 sequences are SQVTM and ANQGSEA.

This clonotype has a count of ten or more. The rearrangement joins TRBV4-3 to TRBJ2-7; D is unclear. Germline V gene sequence: CDR1 LGHNA, CDR2 YSLEER. The CDR3 has 15 residues. The V end was cut by 4 bases, the J end by 5 bases, with 18 bases between. As DNA, the CDR3 is TGCGCCAGCAGCCCAAGAAACCATAAAGGGAACGAGCAGTACTTC. It specifies CASSPRNHKGNEQYF.